The rows below give T cell receptor beta chains drawn from one sample of a study of T cells in localized non-small cell lung cancer. The assay was immunoSEQ multiplex PCR, and TCRdb's table has in-frame clones only and misses some. This sample has fewer than 100,000 clones; approximately 80% occur once, and the top ten carry less than 9.5%. The material was peripheral blood, obtained before any cancer treatment. The receptors stem from a female donor at least 60 years old with stage I lung adenocarcinoma. Both conserved end residues are part of each CDR3. A D gene is named only where the DNA matches it firmly. Size tells how often a clone was seen (once, few, many) or the class of an expanded clone, and some rows leave it out.

CDR3: CASSSQRRDTQYF
DNA: TGTGCCAGCAGCTCCCAACGCCGGGATACGCAGTATTTT
length: 13
J: TRBJ2-3
D: .
V: TRBV7-3
size: .

CDR3: CASSLGPASNQPQHF
DNA: TGTGCCAGCAGCTTAGGACCGGCTAGCAATCAGCCCCAGCATTTT
length: 15
J: TRBJ1-5
D: .
V: TRBV7-2
size: once

CDR3: CASSTHTSGKSSGANVLTF
DNA: TGTGCCAGCAGCACACACACATCGGGAAAAAGCTCTGGGGCCAACGTCCTGACTTTC
length: 19
J: TRBJ2-6
D: .
V: TRBV11-3
size: .

CDR3: CASSQTGTDNQPQHF
DNA: TGTGCCAGCAGCCAAACTGGGACAGATAATCAGCCCCAGCATTTT
length: 15
J: TRBJ1-5
D: TRBD1
V: TRBV4-2
size: .

CDR3: CASTPRGYNEQFF
DNA: TGTGCCAGCACGCCAAGAGGGTACAATGAGCAGTTCTTC
length: 13
J: TRBJ2-1
D: .
V: TRBV27
size: few

CDR3: CSVGSSGSRETQYF
DNA: TGCAGCGTTGGTTCTAGCGGGAGCCGGGAGACCCAGTACTTC
length: 14
J: TRBJ2-5
D: TRBD2
V: TRBV29-1
size: .

CDR3: CASSPKTTNEKLFF
DNA: TGCGCCAGCAGCCCCAAAACAACTAATGAAAAACTGTTTTTT
length: 14
J: TRBJ1-4
D: .
V: TRBV5-1
size: .

CDR3: CASSADGPYGYTF
DNA: TGTGCCAGCAGCGCGGACGGTCCCTATGGCTACACCTTC
length: 13
J: TRBJ1-2
D: .
V: TRBV9
size: .

CDR3: CASSPLTGVGEGETQYF
DNA: TGTGCCAGCAGTCCTCTAACCGGAGTGGGGGAGGGGGAGACCCAGTACTTC
length: 17
J: TRBJ2-5
D: TRBD2
V: TRBV27
size: .

CDR3: CAWSGENQNLAQYGYTF
DNA: TGTGCCTGGAGTGGCGAAAACCAGAACCTTGCCCAGTATGGCTACACCTTC
length: 17
J: TRBJ1-2
D: .
V: TRBV30
size: .

CDR3: CASTGQGVEQYF
DNA: TGTGCCTCCACGGGGCAGGGAGTCGAGCAGTACTTC
length: 12
J: TRBJ2-7
D: .
V: TRBV6-5
size: .

CDR3: CASSTRLAGGGEQFF
DNA: TGTGCCAGCAGTACAAGACTAGCGGGAGGAGGTGAGCAGTTCTTC
length: 15
J: TRBJ2-1
D: TRBD2
V: TRBV27
size: few

CDR3: CASSYDRGRNIQYF
DNA: TGTGCCAGCAGCTACGACAGGGGTAGGAACATTCAGTACTTC
length: 14
J: TRBJ2-4
D: TRBD1
V: TRBV7-2
size: .

CDR3: CASSPNGRGYTF
DNA: TGTGCCAGCAGTCCGAACGGTCGGGGCTACACCTTC
length: 12
J: TRBJ1-2
D: .
V: TRBV28
size: medium-sized

CDR3: CASSFTSRGEQFF
DNA: TGTGCCAGCAGCTTTACGAGTAGGGGTGAGCAGTTCTTC
length: 13
J: TRBJ2-1
D: .
V: TRBV7-3
size: .

CDR3: CASSEVYEEAFF
DNA: TGTGCCAGCAGTGAAGTTTATGAAGAAGCTTTCTTT
length: 12
J: TRBJ1-1
D: .
V: TRBV6-5
size: .

CDR3: CASSLVGQPQHF
DNA: TGTGCCAGCAGCTTAGTGGGCCAGCCCCAGCATTTT
length: 12
J: TRBJ1-5
D: .
V: TRBV7-9
size: .

CDR3: CASSESHSRILGYGYTF
DNA: TGTGCCAGCAGTGAAAGTCACTCCCGTATCCTAGGTTATGGCTACACCTTC
length: 17
J: TRBJ1-2
D: .
V: TRBV6-1
size: .

CDR3: CASTAQDLNEKLFF
DNA: TGTGCCAGCACCGCCCAGGACCTTAATGAAAAACTGTTTTTT
length: 14
J: TRBJ1-4
D: .
V: TRBV7-3
size: .

CDR3: CASSSLQGSSGNTIYF
DNA: TGTGCCAGCAGTTCCCTACAGGGGTCCTCTGGAAACACCATATATTTT
length: 16
J: TRBJ1-3
D: TRBD1
V: TRBV28
size: .

CDR3: CASSLDVGRDEQFF
DNA: TGCGCCAGCAGCTTGGACGTGGGAAGGGATGAGCAGTTCTTC
length: 14
J: TRBJ2-1
D: .
V: TRBV5-1
size: few

CDR3: CSASGGDGYTF
DNA: TGCAGTGCTAGTGGGGGTGACGGCTACACCTTC
length: 11
J: TRBJ1-2
D: .
V: TRBV20-1
size: .

CDR3: CASSIAGSLGAGNTIYF
DNA: TGTGCCAGTAGTATAGCCGGCAGCCTGGGGGCTGGAAACACCATATATTTT
length: 17
J: TRBJ1-3
D: .
V: TRBV19
size: once

CDR3: CASSYGGGGYEQYF
DNA: TGTGCCAGCAGTTACGGGGGGGGAGGCTACGAGCAGTACTTC
length: 14
J: TRBJ2-7
D: TRBD2
V: TRBV6-5
size: medium-sized

CDR3: CASSHKGPSEQYF
DNA: TGTGCCAGTAGTCACAAGGGGCCCAGCGAGCAGTACTTC
length: 13
J: TRBJ2-7
D: .
V: TRBV19
size: .

CDR3: CASSFGQGTYEQYF
DNA: TGTGCCAGTAGTTTTGGACAGGGGACCTACGAGCAGTACTTC
length: 14
J: TRBJ2-7
D: TRBD1
V: TRBV19
size: .

CDR3: CASSLGGGGIGGYEQFF
DNA: TGCGCCAGCAGCTTGGGTGGTGGAGGGATCGGCGGTTATGAGCAGTTCTTC
length: 17
J: TRBJ2-1
D: .
V: TRBV5-1
size: .

CDR3: CASSNVRSGNTIYF
DNA: TGTGCCAGCAGTAACGTGCGGTCAGGAAACACCATATATTTT
length: 14
J: TRBJ1-3
D: .
V: TRBV6-4
size: .

CDR3: CASSLTASSNQPQHF
DNA: TGTGCCAGCAGCTTGACTGCTAGCAGCAATCAGCCCCAGCATTTT
length: 15
J: TRBJ1-5
D: .
V: TRBV7-9
size: .

CDR3: CASSYTGTGAIGGYTF
DNA: TGTGCCAGCAGTTATACCGGGACAGGGGCAATCGGTGGCTACACCTTC
length: 16
J: TRBJ1-2
D: TRBD1
V: TRBV6-5
size: .

CDR3: CASSEDRADTQYF
DNA: TGTGCCAGCAGTGAGGACAGGGCAGATACGCAGTATTTT
length: 13
J: TRBJ2-3
D: TRBD1
V: TRBV2
size: .

CDR3: CASSSPVPQGNAGELFF
DNA: TGCGCCAGCAGCTCCCCAGTCCCACAGGGGAACGCCGGGGAGCTGTTTTTT
length: 17
J: TRBJ2-2
D: TRBD1
V: TRBV5-1
size: .

CDR3: CASSTGGRTDTQYF
DNA: TGTGCCAGCAGCACCGGGGGTCGCACAGATACGCAGTATTTT
length: 14
J: TRBJ2-3
D: .
V: TRBV7-8
size: .

CDR3: CASSLGGRRGEAFF
DNA: TGTGCCAGCAGCTTAGGGGGGCGGAGGGGTGAAGCTTTCTTT
length: 14
J: TRBJ1-1
D: .
V: TRBV11-3
size: .

CDR3: CASSSTGGASTDTQYF
DNA: TGTGCCAGCAGTTCAACGGGCGGAGCAAGCACAGATACGCAGTATTTT
length: 16
J: TRBJ2-3
D: .
V: TRBV7-9
size: .

CDR3: CASSLGTSGRSKETQYF
DNA: TGTGCCAGCAGCTTAGGGACTAGCGGGAGAAGTAAAGAGACCCAGTACTTC
length: 17
J: TRBJ2-5
D: TRBD2
V: TRBV7-2
size: .

CDR3: CASSRGFGYTF
DNA: TGTGCCAGCAGCAGGGGTTTCGGCTACACCTTC
length: 11
J: TRBJ1-2
D: .
V: TRBV6-1
size: .

CDR3: CASSPTRNSPLHF
DNA: TGTGCCAGCAGCCCAACGCGTAATTCACCCCTCCACTTT
length: 13
J: TRBJ1-6
D: .
V: TRBV7-3
size: .

CDR3: CASSVDTIQETQYF
DNA: TGTGCCAGTAGTGTTGACACTATCCAAGAGACCCAGTACTTC
length: 14
J: TRBJ2-5
D: .
V: TRBV19
size: .

CDR3: CASSISAISGNTIYF
DNA: TGTGCCAGTAGTATATCGGCGATCTCTGGAAACACCATATATTTT
length: 15
J: TRBJ1-3
D: .
V: TRBV19
size: .

CDR3: CASSQEHGDSGEKLFF
DNA: TGTGCCAGCAGCCAAGAGCACGGAGACAGCGGTGAAAAACTGTTTTTT
length: 16
J: TRBJ1-4
D: .
V: TRBV14
size: once

CDR3: CASGPKTSGINEQFF
DNA: TGTGCCAGCGGGCCCAAGACTAGCGGGATCAATGAGCAGTTCTTC
length: 15
J: TRBJ2-1
D: TRBD2
V: TRBV27
size: .

CDR3: CASSFRGSNQPQHF
DNA: TGTGCCAGCAGCTTCCGGGGTAGCAATCAGCCCCAGCATTTT
length: 14
J: TRBJ1-5
D: .
V: TRBV5-6
size: .

CDR3: CASSPWTGSSNYGYTF
DNA: TGTGCCAGCAGCCCTTGGACAGGGTCCTCTAACTATGGCTACACCTTC
length: 16
J: TRBJ1-2
D: TRBD1
V: TRBV9
size: .

CDR3: CASSTRVGDEKLFF
DNA: TGTGCCAGCAGCACCAGGGTCGGGGATGAAAAACTGTTTTTT
length: 14
J: TRBJ1-4
D: .
V: TRBV7-2
size: .

CDR3: CASSARDIDYEQYF
DNA: TGTGCCAGCAGTGCCCGGGACATCGACTACGAGCAGTACTTC
length: 14
J: TRBJ2-7
D: .
V: TRBV6-1
size: .

CDR3: CASSLGQAHGYTF
DNA: TGTGCCAGCAGCTTGGGACAGGCTCATGGCTACACCTTC
length: 13
J: TRBJ1-2
D: .
V: TRBV5-4
size: once

CDR3: CASSPSFTEAFF
DNA: TGTGCCAGTAGTCCATCATTCACTGAAGCTTTCTTT
length: 12
J: TRBJ1-1
D: .
V: TRBV19
size: .

CDR3: CASSEEPSSKNIQYF
DNA: TGTGCCAGCAGTGAAGAACCGAGCTCCAAAAACATTCAGTACTTC
length: 15
J: TRBJ2-4
D: .
V: TRBV6-1
size: .

CDR3: CASTGGNSPLHF
DNA: TGTGCCAGCACAGGGGGGAATTCACCCCTCCACTTT
length: 12
J: TRBJ1-6
D: TRBD1
V: TRBV6-5
size: .

CDR3: CASSDLLQETQYF
DNA: TGTGCCAGCAGCGACCTCCTCCAAGAGACCCAGTACTTC
length: 13
J: TRBJ2-5
D: .
V: TRBV27
size: .

CDR3: CASSFPGAGQPQHF
DNA: TGTGCCAGCAGCTTTCCCGGGGCTGGGCAGCCCCAGCATTTT
length: 14
J: TRBJ1-5
D: .
V: TRBV5-6
size: .

CDR3: CASSYRPQGAGGYTF
DNA: TGTGCCAGCAGTTACCGCCCACAGGGGGCAGGTGGCTACACCTTC
length: 15
J: TRBJ1-2
D: TRBD1
V: TRBV6-5
size: .

CDR3: CASSTRGDGVTDTQYF
DNA: TGTGCCAGCAGCACCCGTGGGGACGGCGTCACAGATACGCAGTATTTT
length: 16
J: TRBJ2-3
D: .
V: TRBV9
size: few

CDR3: CASSPLGPPSNTQYF
DNA: TGTGCCAGCTCACCATTGGGACCACCATCGAATACGCAGTATTTT
length: 15
J: TRBJ2-3
D: .
V: TRBV18
size: .

CDR3: CSVELRTANYGYTF
DNA: TGCAGCGTTGAACTTAGGACCGCAAACTATGGCTACACCTTC
length: 14
J: TRBJ1-2
D: .
V: TRBV29-1
size: .

CDR3: CASSLAGVNTEAFF
DNA: TGTGCCAGCAGTTTAGCTGGGGTGAACACTGAAGCTTTCTTT
length: 14
J: TRBJ1-1
D: .
V: TRBV27
size: .